A single sample is the source of the 14 T cell receptor beta chains below, sequenced in a study of cytomegalovirus exposure and HLA in healthy donors listed by TCRdb under 2017. The library was generated by the immunoSEQ multiplex PCR assay. For the multiplex PCR, a mixture combining 60 forward primers for TCR Vbeta segments and 13 reverse primers for TCR Jbeta segments was used. TCRdb limited this immuneACCESS table to in-frame rearrangements with V and J called. A share of clones is missing; checked studies link under half to unresolved V genes, and the rest is unexplained. Recorded for this sample are around 220,000 clones; approximately 80% of them occurred a single time. The top ten constitute approximately 1.5% of the sample. Sequences were obtained from PBMCs. These receptors came from a girl under 18 in good health and CMV-seronegative.

This clone was observed a few times. The chain has TRBV11-3 and TRBJ2-1; 11 bases are a match to TRBD2. Germline CDR1 reads SGHNT; CDR2 reads YENEEA. V lost 8 bases and J lost 1; bases outside the gene matches: 7. The CDR3 has 16 amino acids. The chain's CDR3 is CASSTSGGRSYNEQFF. The DNA of the CDR3 is TGTGCCAGCTCCACTAGCGGGGGTCGGTCCTACAATGAGCAGTTCTTC.

V and J are TRBV5-6 and TRBJ1-4, with 7 bases aligning to TRBD1. This CDR3 is built from 18 residues. The J segment lost 0 bases and the V segment lost 0 bases, leaving 8 bases of the junction unmatched. Germline V CDR1 and CDR2: SGHDT, YYEEEE. This chain's CDR3 is CASSLALGQLTTNEKLFF. The DNA of the CDR3 is TGTGCCAGCAGCTTGGCCCTGGGACAGCTCACAACTAATGAAAAACTGTTTTTT. The whole variable domain, remainder taken from reference TRBV5-6 and TRBJ1-4, is DAGVTQSPTHLIKTRGQQVTLRCSPKSGHDTVSWYQQALGQGPQFIFQYYEEEERQRGNFPDRFSGHQFPNYSSELNVNALLLGDSALYLCASSLALGQLTTNEKLFFGSGTQLSVL.

The chain has TRBV4-1 and TRBJ1-2; D is unresolved. The germline gives CDR1 MGHRA, CDR2 YSYEKL. V was pared by 6 bases and J by 10 bases, with 12 bases between. CDR3 length: 11 residues. CDR3: CASRLQNDYTF. The CDR3 region has the DNA TGCGCCAGCAGGCTACAGAACGACTACACCTTC.

The chain employs TRBV30 and TRBJ1-2, with TRBD1 as a possible D gene (5 bases). V was pared by 5 bases and J by 8 bases, with 15 bases between. The CDR3 covers 12 residues. Germline V gene lookup returns CDR1 GTSNPN and CDR2 SVGIG (reference sequence). The CDR3 nucleotides are TGTGCCTGGGTCACAGGTTGGAAGGGCTACACCTTC. It translates to CAWVTGWKGYTF. The full variable domain, with the rest looked up from reference TRBV30 and TRBJ1-2, is SQTIHQWPATLVQPVGSPLSLECTVEGTSNPNLYWYRQAAGRGLQLLFYSVGIGQISSEVPQNLSASRPQDRQFILSSKKLLLSDSGFYLCAWVTGWKGYTFGSGTRLTVV.

The chain has TRBV27 and TRBJ2-5, with 11 bases matching TRBD2. Germline trimming cut 5 bases from V and 5 bases from J; bases unmatched to any gene: 16. Germline V gene sequence: CDR1 MNHEY, CDR2 SMNVEV (reference sequence). The CDR3 has 18 amino acids. The chain's CDR3 is CASSPYPKTSGSGETQYF. CDR3 bases: TGTGCCAGCAGTCCCTACCCTAAAACTAGCGGGAGTGGGGAGACCCAGTACTTC.

The rearrangement uses TRBV6-5 and TRBJ1-4, with 9 bases that match TRBD1. CDR1 is MNHEY and CDR2 is SVGAGI in the germline V gene. This CDR3 comprises 16 residues. J was trimmed by 0 bases and V by 4 bases; bases with no gene match: 3. CDR3 in amino acids: CASSWRQGATNEKLFF. For the CDR3, the DNA is TGTGCCAGCAGTTGGAGACAGGGGGCAACTAATGAAAAACTGTTTTTT.

J is TRBJ1-2 and V is TRBV28; D is possibly TRBD1 (5 bases). The CDR3 spans 13 residues. Germline V CDR1 and CDR2: MDHEN, SYDVKM. V dropped 5 bases and J dropped 4 bases, with 11 bases sitting between them. The CDR3 region has the DNA TGTGCCAGCAGTGCGACAGACCGCTATGGCTACACCTTC. Protein sequence: CASSATDRYGYTF.

The J gene is TRBJ2-7, the V gene TRBV27; a weak D match, TRBD1 (6 bases). In germline, CDR1 is MNHEY, CDR2 SMNVEV (reference sequence). V was pared by 4 bases and J by 5 bases, with 15 bases between. The length of the CDR3 is 14 residues. The CDR3 DNA follows: TGTGCCAGCAGTTCCTTTGGCAGGGGACACGAGCAGTACTTC. Its translation is CASSSFGRGHEQYF.

J is TRBJ1-1 and V is TRBV28, with no clear D. CDR3 length equals 14 residues. CDR1 MDHEN and CDR2 SYDVKM come from the germline V gene. Trimming cost V 6 bases and J 6 bases, with 17 bases left between them. Here the CDR3 reads CASSQPIEGPEAFF. CDR3 coding DNA: TGTGCCAGCAGCCAACCGATTGAGGGTCCTGAAGCTTTCTTT.

The chain has TRBV11-2 and TRBJ2-7; 7 nucleotides agree with TRBD2. Germline V CDR1 and CDR2: SGHAT, FQNNGV. The CDR3 is 15 residues long. The J segment lost 3 bases and the V segment lost 8 bases, leaving 13 bases of the junction unmatched. In DNA form, the CDR3 reads TGTGCCAGCTACCGGGGGGTGAATTCCATCTACGAGCAGTACTTC. Residues: CASYRGVNSIYEQYF.

Notes on this clone: Sequence at one end of the junction differs from germline and may be a read error. The V call is TRBV7-7, the J call TRBJ2-5; the D gene is possibly TRBD1 (6 bases). This CDR3 contains 15 residues. CDR1 is SSHAT, CDR2 FNYEAQ, per germline (reference sequence). CDR3: CASSSGRQAQETQYF. In DNA, the CDR3 is TGTGCTAGCAGCTCCGGAAGACAGGCCCAAGAGACCCAGTACTTC.

This clone was seen once. This chain links TRBV30 with TRBJ1-4; perhaps TRBD1 as D (6 bases). Germline CDR1 reads GTSNPN; CDR2 reads SVGIG (reference sequence). The CDR3 sequence is 16 residues long. The V end lost 5 bases, the J end lost 5 bases, and 21 bases lay between the germline ends. CDR3 DNA: TGTGCCTGGGAGACCGGGACAAAGGGAAAGAATGAAAAACTGTTTTTT. It yields the protein CAWETGTKGKNEKLFF.

The chain couples TRBV11-3 to TRBJ2-1, with 8 bases fitting TRBD2. V shed 3 bases, J shed 6 bases, and the junction held 4 bases outside the gene matches. From germline, CDR1 is SGHNT and CDR2 YENEEA. CDR3 size: 14 residues. In DNA, the CDR3 is TGTGCCAGCAGCTTCGGACTAGCCGGCAATGAGCAGTTCTTC. Its translation: CASSFGLAGNEQFF.

The chain is built from TRBV6-5 and TRBJ2-1, with D perhaps matching TRBD2 (5 bases). Deletions cut 4 bases from V and 0 bases from J, with 10 bases between. The CDR3 has 15 amino acids. The germline V gene encodes CDR1 MNHEY and CDR2 SVGAGI. In nucleotides, the CDR3 is TGTGCCAGCAGTTTATACCTAGCCTCCTACAATGAGCAGTTCTTC. Translated, it gives CASSLYLASYNEQFF.